The 26 T cell receptor beta chains below all came from one sample that was sequenced in a study of T cell clones after liver transplantation. Data came from immunoSEQ multiplex PCR; TCRdb stores just in-frame clones and leaves some out. The sample shows roughly 53,000 clones, roughly three quarters of them seen only once. The source was CD4+ T cells from blood, collected at the 22-month timepoint. The origin of the receptors is a human patient who received a liver transplant. The graft donor may have contributed some T cells.

V is TRBV9 and J is TRBJ2-2; D may be TRBD2 (5 bases). CDR1 and CDR2 from the germline V gene are SGDLS and YYNGEE. The CDR3 is made up of 16 amino acids. Trimming stripped 0 bases from V and 3 bases from J, with 12 bases between. In DNA form, the CDR3 reads TGTGCCAGCAGCGTAGAGGCAGGAGCGGACACCGGGGAGCTGTTTTTT. It yields the protein CASSVEAGADTGELFF. Together with reference TRBV9 and TRBJ2-2, the CDR3 gives the full variable domain: DSGVTQTPKHLITATGQRVTLRCSPRSGDLSVYWYQQSLDQGLQFLIQYYNGEERAKGNILERFSAQQFPDLHSELNLSSLELGDSALYFCASSVEAGADTGELFFGEGSRLTVL.

This clone was seen at least ten times. The gene calls are TRBV9 and TRBJ2-7; D possibly corresponds to TRBD2 (5 bases). This CDR3 has 15 residues. V was shortened by 4 bases and J by 7 bases, with 21 bases between the two germline ends. Per the germline V gene, CDR1 is SGDLS and CDR2 is YYNGEE. CDR3 amino acids: CASSPSSGSLGEQYF. CDR3 sequence (DNA): TGTGCCAGCAGCCCCAGCTCCGGGTCACTAGGAGAGCAGTACTTC.

V gene TRBV5-4 combines with J gene TRBJ2-7; D is possibly TRBD2 (5 bases). The CDR3 consists of 12 residues. CDR1 is SGHNT, CDR2 YYREEE, per germline (reference sequence). Trimming stripped 2 bases from V and 7 bases from J, with 10 bases between. CDR3 sequence reads: CASSLPRREQYF. The CDR3 nucleotides are TGTGCCAGCAGCTTACCTAGGAGGGAGCAGTACTTC.

The chain joins TRBV28 to TRBJ1-5, with D maybe TRBD1 (5 bases). Trimming took 2 bases from V and 7 from J, leaving 21 bases between them. The CDR3 has 17 amino acids. Germline loops: CDR1 MDHEN, CDR2 SYDVKM. DNA of the CDR3: TGTGCCAGCAGTTTAATGGGGCTACAAAATTCAAGGCAGCCCCAGCATTTT. Its translation is CASSLMGLQNSRQPQHF. Using reference TRBV28 and TRBJ1-5 for the parts outside the CDR3, the full variable domain is DVKVTQSSRYLVKRTGEKVFLECVQDMDHENMFWYRQDPGLGLRLIYFSYDVKMKEKGDIPEGYSVSREKKERFSLILESASTNQTSMYLCASSLMGLQNSRQPQHFGDGTRLSIL.

The table lists this clone with a few counts. The chain employs TRBV10-1 and TRBJ1-1; D is unresolved. Trimming removed 2 bases from V and 4 bases from J, with 11 bases in between. CDR3 length equals 14 residues. Germline lookup yields CDR1 WNHNN and CDR2 SYGVQD (reference sequence). CDR3 loop: CASSETPGATEAFF. The CDR3 DNA sequence: TGCGCCAGCAGTGAGACCCCGGGTGCCACTGAAGCTTTCTTT.

This chain links TRBV6-5 with TRBJ1-6; D possibly corresponds to TRBD1 (6 bases). Trimming stripped 2 bases from V and 10 bases from J, with 9 bases between. This CDR3 is built from 13 residues. CDR1 is MNHEY and CDR2 is SVGAGI in the germline V gene. The CDR3 DNA is TGTGCCAGCAGTTACGGGGGGCGGTCACCCCTCCACTTT. Residues: CASSYGGRSPLHF.

V gene TRBV7-9 combines with J gene TRBJ2-1; tentative D call: TRBD1 (5 bases). V lost 0 bases to trimming and J lost 5 bases, with 11 bases between them. Germline-derived CDR1 and CDR2 are SEHNR and FQNEAQ (reference sequence). The CDR3 loop spans 15 amino acids. DNA for the CDR3: TGTGCCAGCAGCTTAGCCAGTCGCAGGGACAATGAGCAGTTCTTC. This encodes CASSLASRRDNEQFF.

The chain is built from TRBV28 and TRBJ1-5, with 9 bases that match TRBD1. Germline values: CDR1 MDHEN, CDR2 SYDVKM. The ends lost 2 bases at V and 7 bases at J; junction bases unmatched: 15. This CDR3 comprises 18 residues. In nucleotides, the CDR3 is TGTGCCAGCAGTTTAAGGCCCCTGGGGACAGGGAAAGGGCAGCCCCAGCATTTT. Its protein product is CASSLRPLGTGKGQPQHF.

A word on this clone: In the same sample, other DNA sequences code for this CDR3. V usage is TRBV19 and J usage is TRBJ2-7, with 8 bases fitting TRBD1. The germline CDR1 and CDR2 sequences are LNHDA and SQIVND (reference sequence). The CDR3 consists of 14 residues. V dropped 6 bases and J dropped 2; count of bases not matched to a gene: 6. CDR3 DNA sequence: TGTGCCAGTAGCCTGAGGGACAGGCCCTACGAGCAGTACTTC. Translation gives CASSLRDRPYEQYF.

V and J are TRBV30 and TRBJ2-1; 9 positions match TRBD2. The CDR3 loop spans 15 amino acids. J gave up 10 bases and V 5 bases, and 15 bases lay outside the gene matches. Germline CDR1 is GTSNPN and CDR2 is SVGIG (reference sequence). As DNA, the CDR3 is TGTGCCTGGTGCCCAGGGACTAGCCCCGGAGAGGAGCAGTTCTTC. Residues: CAWCPGTSPGEEQFF. The complete variable domain, with remaining parts taken from reference TRBV30 and TRBJ2-1, reads SQTIHQWPATLVQPVGSPLSLECTVEGTSNPNLYWYRQAAGRGLQLLFYSVGIGQISSEVPQNLSASRPQDRQFILSSKKLLLSDSGFYLCAWCPGTSPGEEQFFGPGTRLTVL.

This chain connects TRBV11-3 to TRBJ2-2; the D gene is possibly TRBD1 (5 bases). Per the germline V gene, CDR1 is SGHNT and CDR2 is YENEEA. This CDR3 contains 17 residues. The V and J ends lost 1 base and 1 base respectively, with 13 bases between them. CDR3 in amino acids: CASSLGAGIQNTGELFF. In DNA, the CDR3 is TGTGCCAGCAGCTTAGGGGCAGGGATTCAGAACACCGGGGAGCTGTTTTTT.

The J gene is TRBJ2-5, the V gene TRBV7-2; TRBD2 agrees at 8 bases. Germline lookup yields CDR1 SGHTA and CDR2 FQGNSA. The CDR3 is made up of 16 amino acids. V shed 5 bases and J 5 bases; nucleotides not matched to a gene: 13. DNA for the CDR3: TGTGCCAGCAGCGATACCGGGGGGGGTATTCTGGAGACCCAGTACTTC. Its protein product is CASSDTGGGILETQYF.

This rearrangement joins TRBV6-4 to TRBJ1-6; D is uncertain. This CDR3 region has 13 residues. V dropped 2 bases and J dropped 10 bases, with 9 bases sitting between them. In germline, CDR1 is MRHNA, CDR2 SNTAGT. The DNA of the CDR3 is TGTGCCAGCAGTGACACGCGGGAATCACCCCTCCACTTT. Translating gives CASSDTRESPLHF.

V usage is TRBV5-1 and J usage is TRBJ1-1, with D unclear. Germline V lookup: CDR1 SGHRS, CDR2 YFSETQ. The CDR3 runs 16 residues. V shed 3 bases and J shed 1 base, with 16 bases lying between them. CDR3 residues: CASSSGRISGNTEAFF. The DNA for the CDR3 is TGCGCCAGCAGCTCGGGAAGGATCTCGGGGAACACTGAAGCTTTCTTT.

V gene TRBV15 combines with J gene TRBJ1-4; tentatively, D is TRBD1 (5 bases). This CDR3 region has 18 residues. CDR1 is LNHNV and CDR2 is YYDKDF in the germline V gene (reference sequence). V was shortened by 0 bases and J by 3 bases, with 17 bases between the two germline ends. The CDR3 nucleotides are TGTGCCACCAGCAGAGAAGATTGGGCCCTGGGGGCTAATGAAAAACTGTTTTTT. Translation: CATSREDWALGANEKLFF.

This chain links TRBV28 with TRBJ2-4; the D gene is possibly TRBD1 (5 bases). Germline assignment: CDR1 MDHEN and CDR2 SYDVKM. Deletions cut 1 base from V and 10 bases from J, with 17 bases between. This CDR3 region has 15 residues. CDR3 in amino acids: CASSLSRSGAYIQYF. In DNA form, the CDR3 reads TGTGCCAGCAGTTTATCACGGTCTGGGGCGTATATTCAGTACTTC.

The rearrangement uses TRBV6-1 and TRBJ1-6; D is unclear. The V and J ends lost 5 bases and 10 bases respectively, with 9 bases between them. This CDR3 region has 12 residues. CDR1 and CDR2 (germline): MNHNS, SASEGT. CDR3 sequence: CASSSGSSPLHF. The CDR3 DNA sequence: TGTGCCAGCAGTTCCGGGTCCTCACCCCTCCACTTT.

This clone is medium-sized by share. The genes are TRBV28 and TRBJ1-5, with TRBD1 identical over 9 bases. V lost 4 bases to trimming and J lost 2 bases; unmatched junction nucleotides: 12. This CDR3 comprises 18 residues. Germline lookup yields CDR1 MDHEN and CDR2 SYDVKM. The CDR3 reads CASSSTGTGFQGNQPQHF. DNA of the CDR3: TGTGCCAGCAGTTCCACCGGGACAGGGTTTCAGGGCAATCAGCCCCAGCATTTT. Full variable domain (missing parts from reference TRBV28 and TRBJ1-5): DVKVTQSSRYLVKRTGEKVFLECVQDMDHENMFWYRQDPGLGLRLIYFSYDVKMKEKGDIPEGYSVSREKKERFSLILESASTNQTSMYLCASSSTGTGFQGNQPQHFGDGTRLSIL.

V and J are TRBV25-1 and TRBJ1-1; D may be TRBD1 (6 bases). The CDR3 sequence is 13 residues long. V was clipped by 6 bases and J by 5 bases, with 13 bases between them. CDR1 and CDR2 from the germline V gene are MGHDK and SYGVNS. The CDR3 region has the DNA TGTGCCAGCAGAAGGGGAGGGGGGACTGAAGCTTTCTTT. It specifies CASRRGGGTEAFF.

V is TRBV9 and J is TRBJ2-5, with D maybe TRBD2 (6 bases). CDR3 length: 13 residues. The V and J ends lost 4 bases and 2 bases respectively, with 9 bases between them. Germline lookup yields CDR1 SGDLS and CDR2 YYNGEE. Here the CDR3 reads CASSTGGQETQYF. DNA for the CDR3: TGTGCCAGCAGCACTGGGGGGCAAGAGACCCAGTACTTC.

This clone was counted only a few times. The chain employs TRBV28 and TRBJ1-2; D is ambiguous. Germline assignment: CDR1 MDHEN and CDR2 SYDVKM. The CDR3 is made up of 13 amino acids. Trimming removed 7 bases from V and 8 bases from J, with 17 bases in between. The CDR3 sequence: CASIPRRTGGYTF. CDR3 nucleotide sequence: TGTGCCAGCATTCCTCGACGCACCGGAGGCTACACCTTC.

This clone occurred many times. The CDR3 here is CASSAEGPTYEQYF. CDR3 DNA sequence: TGTGCCAGCAGTGCGGAGGGGCCCACCTACGAGCAGTACTTC. This chain links TRBV6-1 with TRBJ2-7; tentative D call: TRBD2 (6 bases). Germline CDR1 reads MNHNS; CDR2 reads SASEGT. The CDR3 loop spans 14 amino acids. Trimming took off 4 bases at V and 2 bases at J, with 12 bases between the two ends.

This chain uses TRBV7-9 with TRBJ1-1; unclear D gene. The germline CDR1 and CDR2 sequences are SEHNR and FQNEAQ (reference sequence). CDR3 length: 13 amino acids. V was cut by 4 bases and J by 3 bases, with 9 bases left in between. The CDR3 is CASSWTRDTEAFF. As DNA, the CDR3 is TGTGCCAGCAGCTGGACCCGGGACACTGAAGCTTTCTTT.

Only a few counts were recorded for this clone. V gene TRBV5-5 combines with J gene TRBJ1-6; 8 bases agree with TRBD1. The CDR3 consists of 12 residues. Germline trimming cut 7 bases from V and 6 bases from J; bases unmatched to any gene: 0. Germline CDR1 SGHKS, CDR2 YYEKEE (reference sequence). The CDR3 spells CASGQGNSPLHF. The CDR3 nucleotides are TGTGCCAGCGGACAGGGTAATTCACCCCTCCACTTT.

The chain has TRBV2 and TRBJ2-2; TRBD1 might be the D (5 bases). Germline CDR1 and CDR2: SNHLY and FYNNEI. This CDR3 contains 13 residues. Trimming removed 7 bases at V and 6 bases at J, with 12 bases between. CDR3 nucleotide sequence: TGTGCCAGCAAGGTCAGGGTGGCCGGGGAGCTGTTTTTT. Residues: CASKVRVAGELFF.

J is TRBJ2-3 and V is TRBV7-8; possible D gene TRBD2, 6 bases. This CDR3 spans 15 amino acids. Trimming took off 1 base at V and 7 bases at J, with 15 bases between the two ends. CDR1 SGHVS and CDR2 FQNEAQ come from the germline V gene. The CDR3 region is CASSLDIGGGNTQYF. CDR3 DNA: TGTGCCAGCAGCTTAGATATCGGGGGAGGAAATACGCAGTATTTT. The full variable domain, completed using reference TRBV7-8 and TRBJ2-3, is GAGVSQSPRYKVAKRGQDVALRCDPISGHVSLFWYQQALGQGPEFLTYFQNEAQLDKSGLPSDRFFAERPEGSVSTLKIQRTQQEDSAVYLCASSLDIGGGNTQYFGPGTRLTVL.